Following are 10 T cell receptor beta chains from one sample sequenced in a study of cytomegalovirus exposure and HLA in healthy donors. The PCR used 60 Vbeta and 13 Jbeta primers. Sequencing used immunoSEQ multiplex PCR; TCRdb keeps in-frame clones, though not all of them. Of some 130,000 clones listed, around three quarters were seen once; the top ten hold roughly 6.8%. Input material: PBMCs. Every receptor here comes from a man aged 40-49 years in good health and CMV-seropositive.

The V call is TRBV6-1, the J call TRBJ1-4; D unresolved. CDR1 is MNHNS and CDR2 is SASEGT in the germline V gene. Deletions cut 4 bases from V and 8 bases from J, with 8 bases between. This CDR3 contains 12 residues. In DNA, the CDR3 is TGTGCCAGCAGTGGTACGAGGGAAAAACTGTTTTTT. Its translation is CASSGTREKLFF.

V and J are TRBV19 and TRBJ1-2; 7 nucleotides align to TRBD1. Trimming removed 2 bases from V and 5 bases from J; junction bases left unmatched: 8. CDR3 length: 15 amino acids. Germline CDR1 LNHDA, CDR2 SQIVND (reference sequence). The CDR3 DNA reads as TGTGCCAGTAGTATAACACAGGGGATCGGTTATGGCTACACCTTC. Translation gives CASSITQGIGYGYTF.

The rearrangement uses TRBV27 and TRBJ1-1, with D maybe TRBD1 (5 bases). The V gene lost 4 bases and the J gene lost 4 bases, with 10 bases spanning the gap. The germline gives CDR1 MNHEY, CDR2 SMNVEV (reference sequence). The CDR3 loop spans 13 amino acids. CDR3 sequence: CASSSLGGTEAFF. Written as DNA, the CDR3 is TGTGCCAGCAGTTCCTTGGGGGGCACTGAAGCTTTCTTT.

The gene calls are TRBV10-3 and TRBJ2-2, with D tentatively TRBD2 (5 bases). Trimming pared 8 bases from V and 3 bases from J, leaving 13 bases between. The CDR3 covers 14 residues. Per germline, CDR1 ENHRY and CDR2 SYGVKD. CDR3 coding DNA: TGTGCCATCCCCTCGGGCGGGTACACCGGGGAGCTGTTTTTT. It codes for CAIPSGGYTGELFF.

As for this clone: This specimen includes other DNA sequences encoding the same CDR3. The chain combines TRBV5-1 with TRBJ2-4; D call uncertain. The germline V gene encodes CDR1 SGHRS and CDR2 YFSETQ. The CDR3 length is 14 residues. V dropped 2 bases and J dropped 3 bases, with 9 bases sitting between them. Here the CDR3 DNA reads TGCGCCAGCAGCTTAGACACTCACAAAAACATTCAGTACTTC. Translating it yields CASSLDTHKNIQYF.

The CDR3 DNA follows: TGTGCCAGCTCACCCCCGTTACAGGGGAGGACCTACGAGCAGTACTTC. Protein sequence: CASSPPLQGRTYEQYF. This chain uses TRBV18 with TRBJ2-7; possibly TRBD1 for D (7 bases). V dropped 3 bases and J dropped 2 bases, with 17 bases sitting between them. The germline V gene has CDR1 KGHSH and CDR2 LQKENI. The CDR3 runs 16 residues.

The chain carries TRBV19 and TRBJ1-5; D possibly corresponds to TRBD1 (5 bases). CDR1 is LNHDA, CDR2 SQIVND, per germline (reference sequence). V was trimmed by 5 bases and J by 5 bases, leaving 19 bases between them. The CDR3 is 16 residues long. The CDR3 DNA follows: TGTGCCAGTAGTGCCCCTGACAGAGTGGGGTATCAGCCCCAGCATTTT. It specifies CASSAPDRVGYQPQHF.

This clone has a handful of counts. The CDR3 DNA is TGTGCCAGCAGCGTCAGGGGCCGAAACACTGAAGCTTTCTTT. It specifies CASSVRGRNTEAFF. J is TRBJ1-1 and V is TRBV9, with TRBD1 as a possible D gene (6 bases). This CDR3 region has 14 residues. V was pared by 2 bases and J by 2 bases, with 10 bases between. From germline, CDR1 is SGDLS and CDR2 YYNGEE. Full variable domain (remainder filled in from reference TRBV9 and TRBJ1-1): DSGVTQTPKHLITATGQRVTLRCSPRSGDLSVYWYQQSLDQGLQFLIQYYNGEERAKGNILERFSAQQFPDLHSELNLSSLELGDSALYFCASSVRGRNTEAFFGQGTRLTVV.

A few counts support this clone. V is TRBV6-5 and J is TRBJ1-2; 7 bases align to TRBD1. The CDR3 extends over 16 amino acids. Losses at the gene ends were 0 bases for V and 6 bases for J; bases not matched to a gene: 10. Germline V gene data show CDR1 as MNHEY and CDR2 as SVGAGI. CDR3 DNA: TGTGCCAGCAGTTACTCATGGGACAGCTCCAAGAATGGCTACACCTTC. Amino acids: CASSYSWDSSKNGYTF.

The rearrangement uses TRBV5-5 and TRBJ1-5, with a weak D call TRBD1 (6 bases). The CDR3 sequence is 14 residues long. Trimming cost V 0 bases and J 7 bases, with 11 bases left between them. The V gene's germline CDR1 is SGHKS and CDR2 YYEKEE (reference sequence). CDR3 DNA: TGTGCCAGCAGCTTGGTGGCAGGGGCCCAGCCCCAGCATTTT. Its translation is CASSLVAGAQPQHF. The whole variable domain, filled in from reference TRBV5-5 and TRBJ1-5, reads DAGVTQSPTHLIKTRGQQVTLRCSPISGHKSVSWYQQVLGQGPQFIFQYYEKEERGRGNFPDRFSARQFPNYSSELNVNALLLGDSALYLCASSLVAGAQPQHFGDGTRLSIL.